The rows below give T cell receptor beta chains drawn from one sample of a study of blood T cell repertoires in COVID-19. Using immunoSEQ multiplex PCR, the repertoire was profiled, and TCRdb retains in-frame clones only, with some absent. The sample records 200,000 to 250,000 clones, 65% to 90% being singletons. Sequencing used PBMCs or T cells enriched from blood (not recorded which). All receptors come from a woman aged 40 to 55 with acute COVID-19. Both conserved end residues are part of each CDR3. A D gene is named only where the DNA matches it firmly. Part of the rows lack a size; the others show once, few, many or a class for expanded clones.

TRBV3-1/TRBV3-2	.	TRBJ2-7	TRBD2	TGTGCCAGCAGCCAATCAGCGGGACTAGAACCCTACGAGCAGTACTTC	CASSQSAGLEPYEQYF
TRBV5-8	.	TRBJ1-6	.	TGTGCCAGCAGCCTTTCCGGGACATTACATTCACCCCTCCACTTT	CASSLSGTLHSPLHF
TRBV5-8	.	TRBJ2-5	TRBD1	TGTGCCAGCAGCTTGGGGACAGGGCGAGAGACCCAGTACTTC	CASSLGTGRETQYF
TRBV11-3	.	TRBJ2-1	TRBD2	TGTGCCAGCAGCCCCTACACGGGACTAGCGAACGAGCAGTTCTTC	CASSPYTGLANEQFF
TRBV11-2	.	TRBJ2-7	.	TGTGCCAGCAGCTCCTGGAACAGCGAGCAGTACTTC	CASSSWNSEQYF
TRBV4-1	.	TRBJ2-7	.	TGCGCCAGCAGCCAAATACAGGGAACGGCCAACGAGCAGTACTTC	CASSQIQGTANEQYF
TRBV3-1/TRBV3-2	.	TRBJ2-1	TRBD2	TGTGCCAGCAGCCAAGGGGGCGGGAGAGGCGATGAGCAGTTCTTC	CASSQGGGRGDEQFF
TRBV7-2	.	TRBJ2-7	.	TGTGCCAGCAGCTTAGTAGCTGCAGCCAACGAGCAGTACTTC	CASSLVAAANEQYF
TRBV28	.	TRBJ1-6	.	TGTGCCAGCAGTCCCAGGACTGGTTCTTCACCCCTCCACTTT	CASSPRTGSSPLHF
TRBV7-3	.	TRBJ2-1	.	TGTGCCAGCAGCTTAAGGGCAGGGAATAACAATGAGCAGTTCTTC	CASSLRAGNNNEQFF
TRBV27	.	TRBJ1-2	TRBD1	TGTGCCAGCAGTCAACAGGGGTCTCCGGGGTATGGCTACACCTTC	CASSQQGSPGYGYTF
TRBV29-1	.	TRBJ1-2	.	TGCAGCGTGGGGCGGGACGCAACTAACTATGGCTACACCTTC	CSVGRDATNYGYTF
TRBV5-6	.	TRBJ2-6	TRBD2	TGTGCCAGCATGCTCCTAGCGGCCCACCCTTCCTCTGGGGCCAACGTCCTGACTTTC	CASMLLAAHPSSGANVLTF
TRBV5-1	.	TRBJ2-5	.	TGCGCCAGCAGCCCACTTGGGGGGGAGACCCAGTACTTC	CASSPLGGETQYF
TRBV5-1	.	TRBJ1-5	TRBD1	TGCGCCAGCAGCTTGGAACAGGGGGGACAGCCCCAGCATTTT	CASSLEQGGQPQHF
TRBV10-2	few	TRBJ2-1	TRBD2	TGCGCCAGCAGTGAGGGGGGGGATCCCTACAATGAGCAGTTCTTC	CASSEGGDPYNEQFF
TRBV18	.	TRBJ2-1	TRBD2	TGTGCCAGCTCACCAATCGCTAGCGGTAACAATGAGCAGTTCTTC	CASSPIASGNNEQFF
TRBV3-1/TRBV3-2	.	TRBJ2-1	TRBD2	TGTGCCAGCACTCAAGGGGGAAGCGGGAGGGCTAACAATGAGCAGTTCTTC	CASTQGGSGRANNEQFF
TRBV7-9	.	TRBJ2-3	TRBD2	TGTGCCAGCAGCTTAGGGCGGGGGGACCCCCGGTACGATACGCAGTATTTT	CASSLGRGDPRYDTQYF
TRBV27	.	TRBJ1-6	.	TGTGCCAGCAGTTTTACCAGCTCCTATAATTCACCCCTCCACTTT	CASSFTSSYNSPLHF
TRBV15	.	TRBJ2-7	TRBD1	TGTGCCACCAGCAGAGATTTTGGACAGGGCTACGAGCAGTACTTC	CATSRDFGQGYEQYF
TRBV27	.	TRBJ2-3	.	TGTGCCAGCAAGGCGGAGGCCGTGGCCCGGGGGACAGATACGCAGTATTTT	CASKAEAVARGTDTQYF
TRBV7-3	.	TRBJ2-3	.	TGTGCCAGCAGTGCGGAACGCACAGATACGCAGTATTTT	CASSAERTDTQYF